This entry lists 26 T cell receptor beta chains sequenced from one sample in a study of graft-versus-host responses after intestinal transplantation. This table comes from immunoSEQ multiplex PCR, and its TCRdb copy is limited to in-frame clones, with some not included. Found here are tens of thousands of clones, around 96% of them singletons; the top ten hold around 0.57%. Antigens of these TCRs are unknown. The sample was unstimulated CD8+ T cells sorted from spleen or lymph node cells, taken before intestinal transplant. The receptors were gathered from a human donor who received an intestinal transplant.

As regards this clone: This likely comes from a read error, as the CDR3 has no conserved phenylalanine or tryptophan at its end. The chain employs TRBV19 and TRBJ1-2; D is ambiguous. Deletions cut 3 bases from V and 8 bases from J, with 10 bases between. Germline CDR1 is LNHDA and CDR2 is SQIVND (reference sequence). The CDR3 contains 12 residues. DNA for the CDR3: TGTGCCAGTAGTATGGGAGTATGGGGCTACACCCTC. The encoded protein is CASSMGVWGYTL.

The chain recombines TRBV7-9 with TRBJ2-3; 8 bases map to TRBD1. V lost 5 bases, J lost 1 base, and 14 bases stayed unmatched. This CDR3 has 18 residues. Germline V gives CDR1 SEHNR, CDR2 FQNEAQ (reference sequence). CDR3 bases: TGTGCCAGCAGCCACCCCACCACTTACAGGGGGGGCACAGATACGCAGTATTTT. Amino acids: CASSHPTTYRGGTDTQYF.

The chain is built from TRBV29-1 and TRBJ2-7; 8 positions agree with TRBD2. The trim removed 8 bases at V and 3 bases at J, leaving 9 bases unmatched. The CDR3 consists of 13 residues. The germline V gene encodes CDR1 SQVTM and CDR2 ANQGSEA. The CDR3 region has the DNA TGCAGCACCTCCGGGGGGGGAAGCTACGAGCAGTACTTC. Its protein product is CSTSGGGSYEQYF.

V usage is TRBV19 and J usage is TRBJ1-5; 7 bases align to TRBD1. The CDR3 sequence is 15 residues long. CDR1 LNHDA and CDR2 SQIVND come from the germline V gene (reference sequence). Trimming cost V 4 bases and J 3 bases; bases outside gene matches: 6. The CDR3 DNA is TGTGCCAGTAGTACTACAGGGGCTTTCAATCAGCCCCAGCATTTT. The encoded protein is CASSTTGAFNQPQHF.

The chain is built from TRBV19 and TRBJ2-2, with D possibly being TRBD1 (5 bases). Trimming pared 4 bases from V and 2 bases from J, leaving 17 bases between. In germline, CDR1 is LNHDA, CDR2 SQIVND (reference sequence). The CDR3 has 17 amino acids. The CDR3 sequence is CASSKRTPHTNTGELFF. The CDR3 region has the DNA TGTGCCAGTAGTAAAAGGACACCCCATACTAACACCGGGGAGCTGTTTTTT.

A single count supports this clone. The chain recombines TRBV27 with TRBJ2-2; no reliable D call. The germline gives CDR1 MNHEY, CDR2 SMNVEV (reference sequence). The CDR3 is 13 residues long. Trimming cost V 3 bases and J 2 bases, with 4 bases left between them. CDR3 in amino acids: CASSFPNTGELFF. The CDR3 DNA reads TGTGCCAGCAGTTTCCCAAACACCGGGGAGCTGTTTTTT.

The chain couples TRBV7-6 to TRBJ2-3; 14 nucleotides agree with TRBD2. Germline V gene lookup returns CDR1 SGHVS and CDR2 FNYEAQ. Trimming cost V 3 bases and J 3 bases; bases outside gene matches: 11. The CDR3 totals 19 residues. The CDR3 nucleotides read TGTGCCAGCAGCTTCAAACCCCCGGGACTAGCGGGAGAGACAGATACGCAGTATTTT. Translated: CASSFKPPGLAGETDTQYF.

The V gene is TRBV9, the J gene TRBJ2-1; TRBD2 is a possible D gene (6 bases). The length of the CDR3 is 16 residues. The V and J ends lost 4 bases and 2 bases respectively, with 16 bases between them. Germline V CDR1 and CDR2: SGDLS, YYNGEE. DNA for the CDR3: TGTGCCAGCAGCTTCAGCGGGCGGGAAACCTACAATGAGCAGTTCTTC. It codes for CASSFSGRETYNEQFF.

The chain carries TRBV6-5 and TRBJ2-1, with 13 positions matching TRBD2. CDR1 is MNHEY and CDR2 is SVGAGI in the germline V gene. This CDR3 contains 16 residues. The V and J ends lost 2 bases and 7 bases, in that order; junction bases with no gene match: 5. The CDR3 region has the DNA TGTGCCAGCAGTTACAAAGGGACTAGCGGGATAAATGAGCAGTTCTTC. It yields the protein CASSYKGTSGINEQFF.

The chain has TRBV11-2 and TRBJ2-7, with D possibly being TRBD2 (5 bases). This CDR3 is 13 amino acids long. Trimming removed 2 bases from V and 6 bases from J, with 11 bases in between. CDR1 and CDR2 from the germline V gene are SGHAT and FQNNGV. The CDR3 sequence is CASSLKGAGEQYF. DNA of the CDR3: TGTGCCAGCAGCTTAAAGGGAGCCGGCGAGCAGTACTTC.

The rearrangement joins TRBV7-2 to TRBJ2-1, with D possibly matching TRBD2 (5 bases). The CDR3 consists of 12 residues. Germline values: CDR1 SGHTA, CDR2 FQGNSA. V was cut by 2 bases and J by 14 bases, with 13 bases left in between. As DNA, the CDR3 is TGTGCCAGCAGCTTATCCAACCCGGAGGAGTTCTTC. The encoded protein is CASSLSNPEEFF. The full variable domain, in which reference TRBV7-2 and TRBJ2-1 provide the parts outside the CDR3, is GAGVSQSPSNKVTEKGKDVELRCDPISGHTALYWYRQSLGQGLEFLIYFQGNSAPDKSGLPSDRFSAERTGGSVSTLTIQRTQQEDSAVYLCASSLSNPEEFFGPGTRLTVL.

The V and J genes are TRBV27 and TRBJ2-1, with 8 bases that match TRBD1. There are 12 residues in the CDR3. Germline V gene data show CDR1 as MNHEY and CDR2 as SMNVEV (reference sequence). V trimming: 8 bases; J trimming: 9 bases; junction bases outside the gene matches: 6. CDR3 sequence: CASGDRGGEQFF. For the CDR3, the DNA is TGTGCCAGCGGCGACAGGGGCGGTGAGCAGTTCTTC.

This clone has only one observation. The gene calls are TRBV5-1 and TRBJ2-7; no clear D. V was shortened by 1 base and J by 1 base, with 6 bases between the two germline ends. The CDR3 has 13 residues. Germline V lookup: CDR1 SGHRS, CDR2 YFSETQ. CDR3 region: CASSLPESYEQYF. The CDR3 bases are TGCGCCAGCAGCTTGCCAGAATCCTACGAGCAGTACTTC.

V gene TRBV5-5 combines with J gene TRBJ2-1, with D perhaps being TRBD1 or TRBD2 (5 bases each). Per the germline V gene, CDR1 is SGHKS and CDR2 is YYEKEE (reference sequence). This CDR3 region has 14 residues. Between the trimmed V and J ends, which lost 5 bases and 8 bases, there was a span of 17 bases. CDR3 bases: TGTGCCAGCAGTGGGGGATTCGGTGTCTATGAGCAGTTCTTC. It specifies CASSGGFGVYEQFF.

V gene TRBV14 combines with J gene TRBJ2-7; D unclear. The germline V gene encodes CDR1 SGHDN and CDR2 FVKESK. V lost 0 bases and J lost 2, with 11 bases in between. The length of the CDR3 is 15 residues. The CDR3 loop reads CASSQEGSTPYEQYF. DNA for the CDR3: TGTGCCAGCAGCCAAGAAGGCAGTACTCCCTACGAGCAGTACTTC. Together with reference TRBV14 and TRBJ2-7, the CDR3 gives the full variable domain: EAGVTQFPSHSVIEKGQTVTLRCDPISGHDNLYWYRRVMGKEIKFLLHFVKESKQDESGMPNNRFLAERTGGTYSTLKVQPAELEDSGVYFCASSQEGSTPYEQYFGPGTRLTVT.

The V call is TRBV5-8, the J call TRBJ1-5; D is possibly TRBD1 (5 bases). V lost 0 bases and J 4 bases, leaving 17 bases between the germline ends. The CDR3 covers 17 residues. CDR1 and CDR2 (germline): SGHTS, YDEGEE. This CDR3 is CASSLDVLGLDNQPQHF. The CDR3 region has the DNA TGTGCCAGCAGCTTGGATGTTTTGGGGCTGGATAATCAGCCCCAGCATTTT.

This chain joins TRBV25-1 and TRBJ2-5; D gene uncertain. V lost 8 bases to trimming and J lost 2 bases, with 6 bases between them. The CDR3 is made up of 11 amino acids. Germline V gene data show CDR1 as MGHDK and CDR2 as SYGVNS. The chain's CDR3 is CASVGQETQYF. The CDR3 coding sequence is TGTGCCAGCGTGGGACAAGAGACCCAGTACTTC.

This sequence joins TRBV2 and TRBJ2-3; D assignment may be TRBD1 or TRBD2 (5 bases each). Trimming took off 6 bases at V and 9 bases at J, with 22 bases between the two ends. CDR3 length: 15 amino acids. CDR1 is SNHLY and CDR2 is FYNNEI in the germline V gene. Here the CDR3 DNA reads TGTGCCAGCAGGGAAACCGGGGCTAGTAGAGAAACGCAGTATTTT. It specifies CASRETGASRETQYF.

This clone appeared once. The rearrangement joins TRBV9 to TRBJ2-1; D perhaps matches TRBD2 (5 bases). The germline CDR1 and CDR2 sequences are SGDLS and YYNGEE. The V gene lost 0 bases and the J gene lost 0 bases, with 7 bases spanning the gap. The CDR3 extends over 15 amino acids. The CDR3 coding sequence is TGTGCCAGCAGCGTAGTTGGGAGCTCCTACAATGAGCAGTTCTTC. Translation: CASSVVGSSYNEQFF.

V usage is TRBV2 and J usage is TRBJ1-1, with TRBD1 identical over 10 bases. Losses at the gene ends were 6 bases for V and 5 bases for J; bases not matched to a gene: 3. The CDR3 is 13 amino acids. In germline, CDR1 is SNHLY, CDR2 FYNNEI. Here the CDR3 reads CASRDRGETEAFF. Here the CDR3 DNA reads TGTGCCAGCAGGGACAGGGGGGAAACTGAAGCTTTCTTT.

This rearrangement joins TRBV5-1 to TRBJ2-6; perhaps TRBD1 as D (5 bases). This CDR3 contains 15 residues. V dropped 3 bases and J dropped 1 base, with 8 bases sitting between them. Germline values: CDR1 SGHRS, CDR2 YFSETQ. The CDR3 loop is CASSSDSSGANVLTF. The CDR3 bases are TGCGCCAGCAGCTCAGACAGTTCTGGGGCCAACGTCCTGACTTTC.

This clone showed up just once. This rearrangement joins TRBV28 to TRBJ1-1; D uncertain. The V gene lost 3 bases and the J gene lost 0 bases, with 17 bases spanning the gap. This CDR3 has 17 residues. CDR1 and CDR2 from the germline V gene are MDHEN and SYDVKM. The CDR3 loop reads CASSFPSRGRLNTEAFF. As DNA, the CDR3 is TGTGCCAGCAGTTTTCCCTCTCGTGGACGGTTGAACACTGAAGCTTTCTTT. Supplemented by reference TRBV28 and TRBJ1-1, the full variable domain reads DVKVTQSSRYLVKRTGEKVFLECVQDMDHENMFWYRQDPGLGLRLIYFSYDVKMKEKGDIPEGYSVSREKKERFSLILESASTNQTSMYLCASSFPSRGRLNTEAFFGQGTRLTVV.

This chain connects TRBV6-6 to TRBJ2-5; D may correspond to TRBD1 or TRBD2 (5 bases each). The closer fit of TRBJ2-7 to the DNA end suggests the J call may be wrong. The CDR3 is made up of 14 amino acids. CDR1 MNHNY and CDR2 SVGAGI come from the germline V gene (reference sequence). CDR3 DNA sequence: TGTGCCAGCAGTTATTCGAGGGGCTCCTACGAGCAGTACTTC. It encodes CASSYSRGSYEQYF.

The rearrangement joins TRBV11-2 to TRBJ2-1; 13 positions agree with TRBD2. In germline, CDR1 is SGHAT, CDR2 FQNNGV. This CDR3 is 16 amino acids long. With 3 bases clipped from V and 5 bases from J, the junction kept 4 bases outside the gene matches. The CDR3 sequence is CASSFLLAGGDNEQFF. Here the CDR3 DNA reads TGTGCCAGCAGCTTCCTACTAGCGGGAGGGGACAATGAGCAGTTCTTC. Drawing the rest from reference TRBV11-2 and TRBJ2-1, the complete variable domain is EAGVAQSPRYKIIEKRQSVAFWCNPISGHATLYWYQQILGQGPKLLIQFQNNGVVDDSQLPKDRFSAERLKGVDSTLKIQPAKLEDSAVYLCASSFLLAGGDNEQFFGPGTRLTVL.

The chain links TRBV9 to TRBJ2-1, with 7 bases aligning to TRBD1. Germline CDR1 is SGDLS and CDR2 is YYNGEE. Trimming took 1 base from V and 7 from J; bases not matched to a gene: 5. This CDR3 is 14 amino acids long. Written as DNA, the CDR3 is TGTGCCAGCAGCGTAACTCAGACAGGGAATGAGCAGTTCTTC. It encodes CASSVTQTGNEQFF.

CDR3 DNA: TGTGCCTGGATGGGGACAGGGAACACTGAAGCTTTCTTT. As protein: CAWMGTGNTEAFF. The chain combines TRBV30 with TRBJ1-1; TRBD1 agrees at 8 bases. CDR3 length: 13 amino acids. V lost 4 bases to trimming and J lost 1 base; unmatched junction nucleotides: 2. Germline V lookup: CDR1 GTSNPN, CDR2 SVGIG (reference sequence).